This T cell receptor (beta chain) was obtained from a study of cytomegalovirus exposure and HLA in healthy donors. The wider study: From HLA-typed donors, an early data release held around 80 million unique TCRs. Findings and caveats of the study: There was a cluster of highly shared sequence variants that was likely a sequencing artifact.

Of note for this clone: Its antigen remains unknown.

The V gene end was trimmed by 5 bases and the J gene end by 4 bases; junction bases not matched to a gene: 12. This CDR3 has 16 residues. The V gene's germline CDR1 is SEHNR and CDR2 FQNEAQ (reference sequence). The PCR made use of 60 Vbeta and 13 Jbeta primers. Sequenced by immunoSEQ multiplex PCR; TCRdb stores in-frame clones only, minus some. Seen here are 110,000 to 150,000 clones, 75% to 80% observed once, and the top ten hold about 3.9%. This TCR derives from a man aged 18-30 years in good health and CMV-seronegative. V and J are TRBV7-9 and TRBJ1-2, with 8 bases matching TRBD1. Material: PBMCs. CDR3 sequence (DNA): TGTGCCAGCAGCCTAGGACAGGGCTTCCAATTCTATGGCTACACCTTC. Translation gives CASSLGQGFQFYGYTF.